The clone carrying this TCR beta chain has ten or more counts. Its antigen is undetermined. The entry originates in a study of identical twins. TCRdb fed the 5' RACE reads into MiXCR, producing one record per CDR3 protein. This sample has a few hundred thousand distinct CDR3 sequences; around 9.7% occur once, and the top ten carry 8% to 10%. From germline, CDR1 is MGHRA and CDR2 YSYEKL. With V trimmed by 5 bases and J by 5 bases, 18 bases remained unmatched. The CDR3 is made up of 18 amino acids. Overall study findings and caveats: Cord blood beta clonotypes present at high abundance carried fewer insertions; no such pattern appeared in memory repertoires. Out-of-frame TCR alpha sharing in monozygotic twins exceeded recombination model predictions. The study reached conclusions through statistical analysis that was cross-sectional, not following the same donors.

The source of this sequence is a woman in her forties or fifties in good health. Sequencing was carried out using naive T cells sorted from blood. The rearrangement links TRBV4-1 to TRBJ2-5, with 9 bases aligning to TRBD1. CDR3 amino acids: CASSVPGQGGLGTETQYF. Written as DNA, the CDR3 is TGCGCCAGCAGCGTACCGGGACAGGGCGGTTTAGGGACGGAGACCCAGTACTTC.